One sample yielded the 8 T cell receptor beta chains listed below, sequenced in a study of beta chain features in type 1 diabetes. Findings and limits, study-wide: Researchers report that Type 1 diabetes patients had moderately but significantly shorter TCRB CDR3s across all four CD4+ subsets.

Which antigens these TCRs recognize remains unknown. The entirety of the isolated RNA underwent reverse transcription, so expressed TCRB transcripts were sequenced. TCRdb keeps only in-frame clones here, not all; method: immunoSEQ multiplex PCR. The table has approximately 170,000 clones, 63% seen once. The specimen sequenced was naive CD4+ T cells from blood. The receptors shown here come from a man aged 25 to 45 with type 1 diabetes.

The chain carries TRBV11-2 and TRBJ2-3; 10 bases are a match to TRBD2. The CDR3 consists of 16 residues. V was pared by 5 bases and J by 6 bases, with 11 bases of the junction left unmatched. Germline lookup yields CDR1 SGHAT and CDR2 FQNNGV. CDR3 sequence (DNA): TGTGCCAGCAGCCAATCCCCTAGCGGGGGCCGGGATACGCAGTATTTT. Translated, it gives CASSQSPSGGRDTQYF. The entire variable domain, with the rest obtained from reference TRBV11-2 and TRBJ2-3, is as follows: EAGVAQSPRYKIIEKRQSVAFWCNPISGHATLYWYQQILGQGPKLLIQFQNNGVVDDSQLPKDRFSAERLKGVDSTLKIQPAKLEDSAVYLCASSQSPSGGRDTQYFGPGTRLTVL.

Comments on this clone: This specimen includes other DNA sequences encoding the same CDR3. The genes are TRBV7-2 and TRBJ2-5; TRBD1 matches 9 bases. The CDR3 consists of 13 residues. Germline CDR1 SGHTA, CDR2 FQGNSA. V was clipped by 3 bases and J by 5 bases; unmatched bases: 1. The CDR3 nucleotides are TGTGCCAGCAGCTTCGACAGGGGGGAGACCCAGTACTTC. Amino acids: CASSFDRGETQYF.

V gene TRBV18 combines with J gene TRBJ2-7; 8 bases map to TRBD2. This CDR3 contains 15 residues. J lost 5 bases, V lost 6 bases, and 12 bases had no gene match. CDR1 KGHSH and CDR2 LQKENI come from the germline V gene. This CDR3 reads CASSPFSGGDNEQYF. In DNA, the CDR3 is TGTGCCAGCTCTCCCTTTTCGGGAGGGGACAACGAGCAGTACTTC.

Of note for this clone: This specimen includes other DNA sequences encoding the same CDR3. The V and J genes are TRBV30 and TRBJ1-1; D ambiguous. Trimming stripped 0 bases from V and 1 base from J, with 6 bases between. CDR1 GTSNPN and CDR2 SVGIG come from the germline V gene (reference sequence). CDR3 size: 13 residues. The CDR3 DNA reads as TGTGCCTGGAGTGTAGCAGGGAACACTGAAGCTTTCTTT. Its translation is CAWSVAGNTEAFF. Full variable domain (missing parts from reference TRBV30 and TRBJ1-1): SQTIHQWPATLVQPVGSPLSLECTVEGTSNPNLYWYRQAAGRGLQLLFYSVGIGQISSEVPQNLSASRPQDRQFILSSKKLLLSDSGFYLCAWSVAGNTEAFFGQGTRLTVV.

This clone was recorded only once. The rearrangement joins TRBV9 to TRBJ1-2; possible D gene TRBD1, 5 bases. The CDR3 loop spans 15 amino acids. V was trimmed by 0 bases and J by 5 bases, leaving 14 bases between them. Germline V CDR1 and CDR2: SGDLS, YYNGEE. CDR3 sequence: CASSVALGTEYGYTF. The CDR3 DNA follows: TGTGCCAGCAGCGTAGCGTTAGGGACGGAATATGGCTACACCTTC.

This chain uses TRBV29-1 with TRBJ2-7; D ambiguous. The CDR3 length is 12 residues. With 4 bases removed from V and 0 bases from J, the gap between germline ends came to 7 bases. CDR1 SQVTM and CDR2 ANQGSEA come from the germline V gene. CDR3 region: CSVGDFSYEQYF. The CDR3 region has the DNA TGCAGCGTTGGAGATTTCTCCTACGAGCAGTACTTC.

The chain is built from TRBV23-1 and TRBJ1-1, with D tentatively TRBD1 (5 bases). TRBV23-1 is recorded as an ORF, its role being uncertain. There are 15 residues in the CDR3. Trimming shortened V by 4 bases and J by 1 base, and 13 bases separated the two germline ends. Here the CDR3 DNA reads TGCGCCAGCAGTCTTTCTACGGGGGAGAACACTGAAGCTTTCTTT. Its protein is CASSLSTGENTEAFF.

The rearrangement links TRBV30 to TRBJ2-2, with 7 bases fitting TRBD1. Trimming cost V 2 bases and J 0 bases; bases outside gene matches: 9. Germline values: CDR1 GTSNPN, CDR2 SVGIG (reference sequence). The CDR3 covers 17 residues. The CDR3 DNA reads TGTGCCTGGAGTAGGGACAGAAGCGCGACGAACACCGGGGAGCTGTTTTTT. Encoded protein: CAWSRDRSATNTGELFF.